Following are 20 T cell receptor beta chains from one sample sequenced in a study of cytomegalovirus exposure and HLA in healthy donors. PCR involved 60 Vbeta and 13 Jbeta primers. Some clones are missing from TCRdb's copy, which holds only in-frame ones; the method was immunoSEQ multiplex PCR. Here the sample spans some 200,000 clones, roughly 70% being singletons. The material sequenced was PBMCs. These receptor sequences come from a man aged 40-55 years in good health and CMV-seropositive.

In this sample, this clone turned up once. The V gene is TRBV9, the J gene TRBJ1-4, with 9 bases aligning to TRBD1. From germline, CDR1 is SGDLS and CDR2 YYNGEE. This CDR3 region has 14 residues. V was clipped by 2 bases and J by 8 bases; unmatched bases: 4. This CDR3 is CASSVDRGGEKLFF. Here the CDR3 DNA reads TGTGCCAGCAGCGTGGACAGGGGCGGCGAAAAACTGTTTTTT.

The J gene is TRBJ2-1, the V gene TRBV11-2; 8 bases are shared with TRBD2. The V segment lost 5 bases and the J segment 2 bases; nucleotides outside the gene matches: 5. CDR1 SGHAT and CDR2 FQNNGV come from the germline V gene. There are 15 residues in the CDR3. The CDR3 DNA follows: TGTGCCAGCAGCCGGGGGGGCATGACCTACAATGAGCAGTTCTTC. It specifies CASSRGGMTYNEQFF.

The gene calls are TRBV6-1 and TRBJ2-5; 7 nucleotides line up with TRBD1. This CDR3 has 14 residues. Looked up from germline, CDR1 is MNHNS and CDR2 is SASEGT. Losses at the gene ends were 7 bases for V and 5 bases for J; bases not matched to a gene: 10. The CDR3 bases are TGTGCCAGCAAACTAGGACAGGTCAGGGAGACCCAGTACTTC. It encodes CASKLGQVRETQYF.

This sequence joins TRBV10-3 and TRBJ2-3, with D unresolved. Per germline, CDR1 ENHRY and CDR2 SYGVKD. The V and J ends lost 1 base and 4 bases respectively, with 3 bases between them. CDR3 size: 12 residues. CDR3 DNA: TGTGCCATCAGTGAGTTCTCAGATACGCAGTATTTT. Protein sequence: CAISEFSDTQYF.

CDR3 DNA: TGTGCCAGCAGCTCCATAGCGGGGGCTACCACCGGGGAGCTGTTTTTT. This sequence encodes CASSSIAGATTGELFF. The rearrangement links TRBV11-3 to TRBJ2-2; 9 nucleotides line up with TRBD2. Germline V gene data show CDR1 as SGHNT and CDR2 as YENEEA. The V and J ends lost 4 bases and 4 bases, in that order; junction bases with no gene match: 7. The length of the CDR3 is 16 residues.

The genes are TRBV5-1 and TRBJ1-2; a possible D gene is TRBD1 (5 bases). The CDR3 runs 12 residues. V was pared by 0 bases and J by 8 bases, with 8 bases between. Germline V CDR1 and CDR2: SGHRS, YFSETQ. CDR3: CASSLEGEGYTF. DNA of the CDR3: TGCGCCAGCAGCTTGGAAGGGGAAGGCTACACCTTC.

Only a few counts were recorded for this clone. The CDR3, as DNA: TGTGCCAGCAGCCCAGCGGGGGGCAGGAATTCACCCCTCCACTTT. This codes for CASSPAGGRNSPLHF. The genes are TRBV7-2 and TRBJ1-6, with D possibly TRBD1 on 6 matching bases. This CDR3 comprises 15 residues. Trimming shortened V by 5 bases and J by 7 bases, and 15 bases separated the two germline ends. CDR1 is SGHTA, CDR2 FQGNSA, per germline.

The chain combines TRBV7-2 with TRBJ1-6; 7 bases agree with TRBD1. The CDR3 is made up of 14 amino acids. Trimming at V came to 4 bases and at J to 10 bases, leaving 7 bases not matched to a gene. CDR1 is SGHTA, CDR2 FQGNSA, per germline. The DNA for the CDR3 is TGTGCCAGCAGCTCCCGGGACAGTGAGTCACCCCTCCACTTT. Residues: CASSSRDSESPLHF.

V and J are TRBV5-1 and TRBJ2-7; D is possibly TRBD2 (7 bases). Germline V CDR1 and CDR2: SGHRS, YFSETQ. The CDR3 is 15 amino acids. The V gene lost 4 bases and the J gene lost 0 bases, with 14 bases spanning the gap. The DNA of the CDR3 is TGCGCCAGCAGCCCGGTGGGGGGGGCCTCCTACGAGCAGTACTTC. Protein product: CASSPVGGASYEQYF.

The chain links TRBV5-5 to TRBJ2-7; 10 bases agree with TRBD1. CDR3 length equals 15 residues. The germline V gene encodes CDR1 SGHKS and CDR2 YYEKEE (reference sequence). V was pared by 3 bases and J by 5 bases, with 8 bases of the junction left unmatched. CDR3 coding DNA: TGTGCCAGCAGCTGGTGGGACAGGGGAATCGACGAGCAGTACTTC. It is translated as CASSWWDRGIDEQYF.

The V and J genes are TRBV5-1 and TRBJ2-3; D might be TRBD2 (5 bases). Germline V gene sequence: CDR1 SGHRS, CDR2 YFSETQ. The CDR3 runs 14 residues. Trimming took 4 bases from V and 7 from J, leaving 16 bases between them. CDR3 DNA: TGCGCCAGCAGCCTGACCTTCGAGGGAAATACGCAGTATTTT. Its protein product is CASSLTFEGNTQYF. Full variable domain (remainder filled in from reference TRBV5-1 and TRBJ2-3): KAGVTQTPRYLIKTRGQQVTLSCSPISGHRSVSWYQQTPGQGLQFLFEYFSETQRNKGNFPGRFSGRQFSNSRSEMNVSTLELGDSALYLCASSLTFEGNTQYFGPGTRLTVL.

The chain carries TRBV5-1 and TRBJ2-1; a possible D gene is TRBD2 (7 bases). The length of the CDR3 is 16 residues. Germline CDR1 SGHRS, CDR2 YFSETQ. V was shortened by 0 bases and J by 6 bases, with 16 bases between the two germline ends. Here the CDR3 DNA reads TGCGCCAGCAGCTTGGATGGTGGGGGGGCAATCAATGAGCAGTTCTTC. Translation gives CASSLDGGGAINEQFF.

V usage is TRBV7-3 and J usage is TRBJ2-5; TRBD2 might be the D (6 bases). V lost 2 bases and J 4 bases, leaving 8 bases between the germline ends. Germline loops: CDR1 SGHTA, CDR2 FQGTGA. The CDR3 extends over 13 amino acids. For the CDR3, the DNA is TGTGCCAGCAGCTTACACGGGAGAGAGACCCAGTACTTC. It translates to CASSLHGRETQYF.

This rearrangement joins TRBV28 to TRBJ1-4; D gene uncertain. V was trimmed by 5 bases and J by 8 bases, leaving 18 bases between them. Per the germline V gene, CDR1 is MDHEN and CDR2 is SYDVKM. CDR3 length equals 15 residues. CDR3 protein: CASSQPGASREKLFF. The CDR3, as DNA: TGTGCCAGCAGTCAGCCGGGAGCATCCAGGGAAAAACTGTTTTTT.

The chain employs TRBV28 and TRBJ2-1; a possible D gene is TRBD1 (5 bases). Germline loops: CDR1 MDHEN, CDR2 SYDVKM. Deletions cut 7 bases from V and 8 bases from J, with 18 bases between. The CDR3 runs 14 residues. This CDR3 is CASTLRQGRDEQFF. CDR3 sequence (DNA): TGTGCCAGCACCCTCAGGCAGGGTAGGGATGAGCAGTTCTTC.

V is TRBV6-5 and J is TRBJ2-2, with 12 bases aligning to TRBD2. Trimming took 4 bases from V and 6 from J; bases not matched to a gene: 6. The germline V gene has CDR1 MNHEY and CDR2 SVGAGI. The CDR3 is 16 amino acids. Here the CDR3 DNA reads TGTGCCAGCAGTTCGCTAGCGGGGGGGCCGTCCGGGGAGCTGTTTTTT. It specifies CASSSLAGGPSGELFF.

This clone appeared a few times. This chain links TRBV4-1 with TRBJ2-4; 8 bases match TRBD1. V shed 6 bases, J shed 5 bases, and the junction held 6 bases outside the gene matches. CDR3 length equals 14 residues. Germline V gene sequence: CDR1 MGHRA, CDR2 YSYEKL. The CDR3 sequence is CASRRTGSENIQYF. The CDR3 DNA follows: TGCGCCAGCAGGCGGACAGGGAGCGAAAACATTCAGTACTTC.

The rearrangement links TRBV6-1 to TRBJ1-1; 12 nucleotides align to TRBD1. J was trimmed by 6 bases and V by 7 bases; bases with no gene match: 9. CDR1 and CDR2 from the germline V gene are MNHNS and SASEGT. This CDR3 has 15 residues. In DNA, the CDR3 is TGTGCCAGCACCTACCGGGACAGGGGGCTTCCTGAAGCTTTCTTT. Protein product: CASTYRDRGLPEAFF.

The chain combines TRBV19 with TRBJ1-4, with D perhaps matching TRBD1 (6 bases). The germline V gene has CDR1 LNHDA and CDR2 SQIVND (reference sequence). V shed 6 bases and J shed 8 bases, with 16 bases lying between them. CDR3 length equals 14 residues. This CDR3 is CASRDRQAREKLFF. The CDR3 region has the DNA TGTGCCAGTAGGGACCGACAGGCCCGGGAAAAACTGTTTTTT. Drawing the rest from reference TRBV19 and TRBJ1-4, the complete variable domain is DGGITQSPKYLFRKEGQNVTLSCEQNLNHDAMYWYRQDPGQGLRLIYYSQIVNDFQKGDIAEGYSVSREKKESFPLTVTSAQKNPTAFYLCASRDRQAREKLFFGSGTQLSVL.

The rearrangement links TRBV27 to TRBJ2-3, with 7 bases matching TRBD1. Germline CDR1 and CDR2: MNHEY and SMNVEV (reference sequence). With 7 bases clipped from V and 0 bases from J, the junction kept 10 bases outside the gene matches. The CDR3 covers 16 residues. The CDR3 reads CASTPRTGFSTDTQYF. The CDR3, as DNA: TGTGCCAGCACCCCTCGGACAGGATTTAGCACAGATACGCAGTATTTT.